In this sample, the clone carrying this T cell receptor beta chain turned up many times. A junction boundary mismatches the germline segment, possibly from a read error. This sample was taken from a study of T cells after yellow fever vaccination. CDR3 size: 12 residues. The germline gives CDR1 LGHDT, CDR2 YNNKEL (reference sequence). TCRdb ran MiXCR on the 5' RACE reads and lists one entry per CDR3 protein. The sample carries around 340,000 distinct CDR3 sequences, 12% recorded once. The TCR sequence derives from a man aged 18-30 years who received the YFV17D yellow fever vaccine. The J gene is TRBJ1-1, the V gene TRBV3-1, with D maybe TRBD1 (6 bases). The sample was CD4+ T cells sorted from PBMCs, taken 15 days after the yellow fever booster vaccination. The CDR3 DNA sequence: TGTGCCAGCAGCCAAGGTAACAGGGAGAAGATCTTT. As protein: CASSQGNREKIF.